This T cell receptor beta chain derives from a study of high-grade serous ovarian cancer treatment subgroups. On the study more broadly: Each sample yielded on average about 7,000 unique TCR beta rearrangements from over 12,000 reads. Points from the study as a whole: Same-patient tumor repertoires overlapped at roughly 0.095 to 0.85; different patients barely overlapped.

In this sample, this clone turned up a few times. Its specificity is not known. Tumor tissue was taken before any definitive surgery or chemotherapy was given. Germline V gene data show CDR1 as SGHTA and CDR2 as FQGTGA. The CDR3 is 13 amino acids. The ends lost 5 bases at V and 7 bases at J; junction bases unmatched: 4. Measured with immunoSEQ multiplex PCR; TCRdb has only the in-frame clones, and not every one. This sample has approximately 3,500 clones, with 70% to 85% found just once. The sequence was collected from a human donor with high-grade serous ovarian cancer. This chain links TRBV7-3 with TRBJ1-5; 8 nucleotides line up with TRBD1. Sample: tumor tissue. The CDR3 is CASSEDRGQPQHF. In DNA, the CDR3 is TGTGCCAGCAGCGAAGACAGGGGACAGCCCCAGCATTTT.